This T cell receptor beta chain was identified during a study of shared clonotypes between healthy human individuals. Study-level findings and limits: Sharing of clonotypes among donors was expected to vary with sequencing depth.

Worth noting for this clone: The target antigen is unknown.

Genomic DNA per cell subset filled all wells of several immunoSEQ plates. Produced via immunoSEQ multiplex PCR; TCRdb's table is partial and in-frame only. The sample holds about 520,000 clones, almost 80% seen once. There are 15 residues in the CDR3. Germline CDR1 is SGHVS and CDR2 is FQNEAQ. J was trimmed by 5 bases and V by 3 bases; bases with no gene match: 9. The chain couples TRBV7-8 to TRBJ2-7; 8 bases agree with TRBD2. Sequenced sample: PBMCs. The origin of this receptor is a woman between 35 and 50 years old in good health. Some clones in this sample may be carry-over from other donors' samples. The CDR3 DNA sequence: TGTGCCAGCAGCTTCGGTGGGACTAGGGGCCACGAGCAGTACTTC. Protein: CASSFGGTRGHEQYF. The full variable domain, its missing parts supplied by reference TRBV7-8 and TRBJ2-7, is GAGVSQSPRYKVAKRGQDVALRCDPISGHVSLFWYQQALGQGPEFLTYFQNEAQLDKSGLPSDRFFAERPEGSVSTLKIQRTQQEDSAVYLCASSFGGTRGHEQYFGPGTRLTVT.